The T cell receptor (beta chain) under discussion was sequenced for a study of blood T cell repertoires in COVID-19 (TCRdb year 2020). Study-wide context: Samples covering the acute and convalescent phases of COVID-19 were provided by collaborators in the United States, Italy and Spain. Where available, HLA class I and class II types were taken from metadata supplied by the sample provider and were not determined by assay-based typing. Subjects who had been exposed to COVID-19, were actively infected with it, or had recovered from it provided the deeply sampled blood TCRbeta repertoires that made up the dataset. The prospective study material was composed of cDNA or gDNA derived from T cells, B-cell-depleted T cells, or PBMCs. Sample metadata almost always included a de-identified subject ID, COVID-19 status, age in years and sex. Samples were obtained from the ongoing ImmuneRACE study (first 160 participants) and from 1,254 subjects provided by 6 global collaborators. A freely available public database, intended as a resource for researchers studying the immune response to SARS-CoV-2, is where the repertoires were released.

What the authors observed across the whole study: Clinical and demographic metadata were provided uncurated, with the amount varying by source and participant.

The collaborating institutions used their own protocols to collect whole blood in K2EDTA tubes. For TCRbeta analysis, collaborators shipped samples as frozen whole blood, isolated PBMCs, or DNA extracted from either of those sample types. This clone was detected once. The specificity of this receptor is unknown. No base quality information exists; no much larger clone differs at one position. The CDR3 measures 13 amino acids from cysteine to phenylalanine. Left in the record is the CDR3 DNA by itself, 39 bases read in frame from the first base. The germline V gene (reference sequence) gives CDR1 as LGHDT and CDR2 as YNNKEL. Trimming at the junction amounts to 3 bases on V and 8 bases on J, and the germline ends lie 10 bases apart. TCRbeta CDR3 regions were amplified from genomic DNA using the immunoSEQ Assay, a bias-controlled multiplex PCR. The study's own analysis went as follows. The number of nucleated cells in each sample was estimated from the amplification of reference gene primers within the assay. To quantify the absolute abundance of each unique TCRbeta CDR3 rearrangement, sequence reads were collapsed and filtered. For each sample, productive Simpson clonality was calculated by taking the square root of Simpson's diversity index across productive rearrangements. Drawn from immuneACCESS, this table holds only the in-frame rearrangements with V and J called that TCRdb kept. Clones are partly lost; checked studies trace under half to an unresolved V gene and leave the rest unexplained. V and J calls and clone size come straight from that table; D and trimming were deduced from the DNA. The sample has fewer than 250,000 clones on record, approximately 82% of them singletons. Of the sample, approximately 1.9% is held by the ten largest clones.

The sequence came from a woman at least 80 years old with acute or convalescent COVID-19. In this chain, TRBV3-1 (or the pseudogene TRBV3-2) is recombined with TRBJ1-4; a tentative D match to TRBD1 spans 5 bases. The sequenced material came from peripheral blood. The nucleotides read TGTGCCAGCAGCCACAGGCAGGGCGAAAAACTGTTTTTT. It translates to CASSHRQGEKLFF.